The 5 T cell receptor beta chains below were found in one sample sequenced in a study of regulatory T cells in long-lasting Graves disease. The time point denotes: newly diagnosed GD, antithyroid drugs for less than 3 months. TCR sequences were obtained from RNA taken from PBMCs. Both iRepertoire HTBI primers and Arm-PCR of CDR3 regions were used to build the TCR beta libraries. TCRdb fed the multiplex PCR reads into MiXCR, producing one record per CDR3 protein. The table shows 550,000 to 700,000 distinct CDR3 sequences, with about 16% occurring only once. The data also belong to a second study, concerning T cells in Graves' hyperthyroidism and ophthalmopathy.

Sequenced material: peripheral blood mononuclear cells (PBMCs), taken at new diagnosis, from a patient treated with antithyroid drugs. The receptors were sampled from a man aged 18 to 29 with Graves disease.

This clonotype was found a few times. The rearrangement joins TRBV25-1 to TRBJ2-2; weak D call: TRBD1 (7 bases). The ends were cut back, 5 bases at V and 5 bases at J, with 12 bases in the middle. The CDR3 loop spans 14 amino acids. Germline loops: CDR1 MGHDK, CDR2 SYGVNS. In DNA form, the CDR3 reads TGTGCCAGCAGTCGACCAGGGGGGACCGGGGAGCTGTTTTTT. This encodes CASSRPGGTGELFF. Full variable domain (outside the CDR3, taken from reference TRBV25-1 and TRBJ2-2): EADIYQTPRYLVIGTGKKITLECSQTMGHDKMYWYQQDPGMELHLIHYSYGVNSTEKGDLSSESTVSRIRTEHFPLTLESARPSHTSQYLCASSRPGGTGELFFGEGSRLTVL.

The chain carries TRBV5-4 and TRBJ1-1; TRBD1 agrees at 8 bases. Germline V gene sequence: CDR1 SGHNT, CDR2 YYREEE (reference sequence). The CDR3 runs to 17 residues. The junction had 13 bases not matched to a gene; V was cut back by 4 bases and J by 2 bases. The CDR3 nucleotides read TGTGCCAGCAGCAGAGGGACAGGTTCGAGCGGTAACACTGAAGCTTTCTTT. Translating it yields CASSRGTGSSGNTEAFF.

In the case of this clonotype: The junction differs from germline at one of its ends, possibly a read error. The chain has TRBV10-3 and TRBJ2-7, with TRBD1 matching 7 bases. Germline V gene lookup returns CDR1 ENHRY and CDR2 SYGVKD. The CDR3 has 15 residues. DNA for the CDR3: TGTGCCATCAGCGATGGGACAGCTGTCTCCTACGAGCAGTGCTTC. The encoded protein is CAISDGTAVSYEQCF.

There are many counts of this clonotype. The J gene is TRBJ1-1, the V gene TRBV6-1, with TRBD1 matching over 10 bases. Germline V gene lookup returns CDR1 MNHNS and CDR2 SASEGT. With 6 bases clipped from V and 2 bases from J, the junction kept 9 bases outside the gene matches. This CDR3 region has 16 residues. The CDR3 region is CASSPGQGWGNTEAFF. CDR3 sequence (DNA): TGTGCCAGCAGCCCGGGACAGGGGTGGGGAAACACTGAAGCTTTCTTT.

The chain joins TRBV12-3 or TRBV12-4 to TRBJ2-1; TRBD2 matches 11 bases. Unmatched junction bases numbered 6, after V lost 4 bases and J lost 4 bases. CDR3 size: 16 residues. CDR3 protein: CASSSPTSGKYNEQFF. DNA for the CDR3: TGTGCCAGCAGTTCACCGACTAGCGGGAAATACAATGAGCAGTTCTTC.